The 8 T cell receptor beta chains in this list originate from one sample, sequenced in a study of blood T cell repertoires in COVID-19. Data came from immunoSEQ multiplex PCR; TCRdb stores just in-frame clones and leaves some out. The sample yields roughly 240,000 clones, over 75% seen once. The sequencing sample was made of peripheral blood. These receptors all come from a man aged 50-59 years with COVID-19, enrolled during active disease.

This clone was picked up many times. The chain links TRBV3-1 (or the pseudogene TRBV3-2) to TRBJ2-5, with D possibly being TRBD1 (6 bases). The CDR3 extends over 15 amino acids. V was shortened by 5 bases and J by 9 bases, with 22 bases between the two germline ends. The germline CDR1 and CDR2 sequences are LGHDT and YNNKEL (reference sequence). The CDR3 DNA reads TGTGCCAGCAGCGCACGGAGTTCAGGGGTGGTGGCCCAGTACTTC. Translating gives CASSARSSGVVAQYF.

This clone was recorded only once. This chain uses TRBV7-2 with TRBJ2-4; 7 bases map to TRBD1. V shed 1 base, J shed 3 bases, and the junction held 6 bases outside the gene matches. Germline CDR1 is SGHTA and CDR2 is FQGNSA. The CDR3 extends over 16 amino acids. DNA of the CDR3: TGTGCCAGCAGCTTAGAAGGGGGCGGTTTCAAAAACATTCAGTACTTC. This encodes CASSLEGGGFKNIQYF.

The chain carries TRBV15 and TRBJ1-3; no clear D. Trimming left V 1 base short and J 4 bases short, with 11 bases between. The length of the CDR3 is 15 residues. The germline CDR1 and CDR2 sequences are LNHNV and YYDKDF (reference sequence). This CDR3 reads CATSRVPPQGNTIYF. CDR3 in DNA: TGTGCCACCAGCAGAGTTCCGCCTCAGGGAAACACCATATATTTT.

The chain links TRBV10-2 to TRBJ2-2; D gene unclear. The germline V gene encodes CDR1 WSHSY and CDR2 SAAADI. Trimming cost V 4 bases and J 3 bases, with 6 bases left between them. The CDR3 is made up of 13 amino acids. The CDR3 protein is CASSVRDTGELFF. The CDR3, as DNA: TGCGCCAGCAGTGTCCGGGACACCGGGGAGCTGTTTTTT.

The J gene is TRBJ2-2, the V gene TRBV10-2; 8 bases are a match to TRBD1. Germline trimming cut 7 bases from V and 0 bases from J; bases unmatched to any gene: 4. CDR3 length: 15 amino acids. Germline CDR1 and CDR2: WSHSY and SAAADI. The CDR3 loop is CASKPDRANTGELFF. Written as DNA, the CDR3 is TGCGCCAGCAAACCGGACAGGGCGAACACCGGGGAGCTGTTTTTT.

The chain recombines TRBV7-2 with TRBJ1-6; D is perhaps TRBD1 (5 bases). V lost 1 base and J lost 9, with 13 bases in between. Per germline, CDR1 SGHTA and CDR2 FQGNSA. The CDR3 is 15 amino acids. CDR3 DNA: TGTGCCAGCAGCTTAGGGGCAGGGTCGGCTTCACCCCTCCACTTT. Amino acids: CASSLGAGSASPLHF.

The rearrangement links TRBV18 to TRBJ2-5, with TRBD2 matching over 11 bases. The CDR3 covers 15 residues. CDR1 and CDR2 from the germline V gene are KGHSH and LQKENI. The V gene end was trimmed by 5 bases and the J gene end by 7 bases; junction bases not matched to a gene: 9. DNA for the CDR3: TGTGCCAGCTCATCGACTAGCGGGGACGGGGGGACCCAGTACTTC. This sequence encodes CASSSTSGDGGTQYF.

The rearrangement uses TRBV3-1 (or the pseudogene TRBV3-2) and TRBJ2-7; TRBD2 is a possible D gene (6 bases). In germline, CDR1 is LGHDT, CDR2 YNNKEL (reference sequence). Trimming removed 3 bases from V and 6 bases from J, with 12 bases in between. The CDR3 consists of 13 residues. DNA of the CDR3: TGTGCCAGCAGCCAGGGCGGGATCGTCGAGCAGTACTTC. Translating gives CASSQGGIVEQYF.